Given below is one TCR beta chain in context. Its specificity is unknown. This sample stems from a study of blood T cells in healthy people across ages. Whole-study findings and limits: Naive T cell percentage strongly correlated with TCR beta diversity. Both naive CD4+ cell counts and diversity were greater in long-lived donors than in aged donors.

This CDR3 region has 16 residues. The V gene end was trimmed by 3 bases and the J gene end by 7 bases; junction bases not matched to a gene: 11. Germline V CDR1 and CDR2: KGHDR, SFDVKD. Each of the donors had roughly 10 milliliters of peripheral blood drawn into EDTA-treated Vacutainer tubes. The authors ran a second PCR of roughly 7 to 11 cycles using a sample-barcoded 5' primer and a J-beta primer mix. TCRdb independently ran MiXCR on the 5' RACE reads; one entry per CDR3 protein. The repertoire holds more than 700,000 distinct CDR3 sequences, with about 47% as singletons. The sequenced sample consisted of blood. The receptor comes from a man older than 75 in good health. V gene TRBV24-1 combines with J gene TRBJ2-1; 7 nucleotides match TRBD2. DNA for the CDR3: TGTGCCACCAGTGATCCAAACCGGGGAGGGCGGAATGAGCAGTTCTTC. This encodes CATSDPNRGGRNEQFF.